One sample yielded the 32 T cell receptor beta chains listed below, sequenced in a study of beta chain features in type 1 diabetes. Every isolated RNA sample was fully reverse transcribed, so sequencing captured expressed TCRB transcripts. The method was immunoSEQ multiplex PCR; TCRdb's version includes in-frame clones alone and lacks a portion of them. The table lists under 400,000 clones, around 19% of them singletons. The sample was naive CD4+ T cells from blood. The receptors originated from a woman aged 18-29 years in good health.

This clone occurred a few times. V and J are TRBV4-2 and TRBJ1-2, with D possibly TRBD1 on 6 matching bases. The CDR3 extends over 15 amino acids. CDR1 LGHNA and CDR2 YNFKEQ come from the germline V gene. V was pared by 0 bases and J by 8 bases, with 16 bases between. The CDR3 spells CASSQDLRGQGGYTF. DNA for the CDR3: TGTGCCAGCAGCCAAGATCTCAGGGGTCAAGGAGGCTACACCTTC.

This clone has only a few counts. This sample also contains other DNA sequences that code for the same CDR3. CDR3 amino acids: CASRMGQANTGELFF. The CDR3 coding sequence is TGTGCCAGCAGAATGGGACAGGCGAACACCGGGGAGCTGTTTTTT. The chain joins TRBV6-5 to TRBJ2-2, with 8 bases identical to TRBD1. Germline CDR1 MNHEY, CDR2 SVGAGI. The CDR3 runs 15 residues. Trimming took 6 bases from V and 0 from J; bases not matched to a gene: 3.

The chain has TRBV29-1 and TRBJ1-1; TRBD1 agrees at 9 bases. The CDR3 extends over 16 amino acids. Germline V gene data show CDR1 as SQVTM and CDR2 as ANQGSEA. V trimming: 3 bases; J trimming: 7 bases; junction bases outside the gene matches: 15. As DNA, the CDR3 is TGCAGCGTTGACCCCGGGACAGGGTTTGGGGCTGGTGAAGCTTTCTTT. This sequence encodes CSVDPGTGFGAGEAFF.

This chain connects TRBV30 to TRBJ1-5, with TRBD1 as a possible D gene (6 bases). In germline, CDR1 is GTSNPN, CDR2 SVGIG (reference sequence). The CDR3 consists of 13 residues. V lost 5 bases, J lost 1 base, and 9 bases lay in between. CDR3 loop: CAWGGTSNQPQHF. The CDR3, as DNA: TGTGCCTGGGGGGGCACCAGCAATCAGCCCCAGCATTTT.

This chain links TRBV6-5 with TRBJ1-2; 8 nucleotides line up with TRBD1. The CDR3 contains 14 residues. V was clipped by 5 bases and J by 5 bases; unmatched bases: 7. Germline V CDR1 and CDR2: MNHEY, SVGAGI. The CDR3, as DNA: TGTGCCAGCAGTCGGACAGGGAGCAGGTATGGCTACACCTTC. Its translation: CASSRTGSRYGYTF.

This clone was seen more than once but under ten times. This chain uses TRBV19 with TRBJ2-1; TRBD2 matches at 9 bases. J gave up 3 bases and V 4 bases, and 1 base lay outside the gene matches. This CDR3 region has 14 residues. Germline loops: CDR1 LNHDA, CDR2 SQIVND (reference sequence). CDR3 residues: CASSRLADYNEQFF. CDR3 nucleotides: TGTGCCAGTAGTAGACTAGCGGACTACAATGAGCAGTTCTTC.

The chain carries TRBV7-2 and TRBJ2-7; D call uncertain. Looked up from germline, CDR1 is SGHTA and CDR2 is FQGNSA. The CDR3 sequence is 11 residues long. V was trimmed by 3 bases and J by 6 bases, leaving 6 bases between them. CDR3 in amino acids: CASSFPGEQYF. The CDR3 DNA follows: TGTGCCAGCAGCTTTCCAGGCGAGCAGTACTTC.

This rearrangement joins TRBV29-1 to TRBJ2-1; D may be TRBD2 (5 bases). CDR1 SQVTM and CDR2 ANQGSEA come from the germline V gene. V was pared by 7 bases and J by 12 bases, with 16 bases between. This CDR3 spans 11 amino acids. The CDR3 DNA sequence: TGCAGCGCCAGGACTGATATAGTGCAGTTCTTC. It codes for CSARTDIVQFF.

This clone has just a few counts. The V call is TRBV7-2, the J call TRBJ1-1; D ambiguous. The CDR3 has 16 residues. The V end was cut by 10 bases, the J end by 3 bases, with 24 bases between. Germline CDR1 and CDR2: SGHTA and FQGNSA. This CDR3 is CANQPGKRIVHTEAFF. In DNA, the CDR3 is TGTGCCAACCAACCGGGGAAGAGAATTGTTCACACTGAAGCTTTCTTT.

V is TRBV6-5 and J is TRBJ2-3; 8 bases are shared with TRBD1. This CDR3 region has 15 residues. Losses at the gene ends were 6 bases for V and 7 bases for J; bases not matched to a gene: 12. Per germline, CDR1 MNHEY and CDR2 SVGAGI. CDR3 DNA sequence: TGTGCCAGCAGCCAGGGGGCCGCGACCGGCAATACGCAGTATTTT. The encoded protein is CASSQGAATGNTQYF.

The chain has TRBV4-2 and TRBJ1-1; D uncertain. V was pared by 4 bases and J by 1 base, with 13 bases between. The CDR3 spans 15 residues. Germline V gives CDR1 LGHNA, CDR2 YNFKEQ. CDR3 bases: TGTGCCAGCAGCCCCCCCGGGCGGGGGAACACTGAAGCTTTCTTT. As protein: CASSPPGRGNTEAFF.

This clone was recorded a few times. Additional DNA sequences in this sample encode the identical CDR3. The chain has TRBV20-1 and TRBJ2-3; no definite D call. The V end was cut by 4 bases, the J end by 4 bases, with 6 bases between. This CDR3 has 11 residues. Germline CDR1 is DFQATT and CDR2 is SNEGSKA (reference sequence). CDR3 in amino acids: CSAIQADTQYF. CDR3 nucleotide sequence: TGCAGTGCTATTCAGGCAGATACGCAGTATTTT.

A few counts support this clone. This CDR3 is also generated by other DNA sequences in the sample. V is TRBV5-1 and J is TRBJ2-2; tentatively, D is TRBD1 (6 bases). The germline V and J ends were trimmed by 0 bases and 4 bases, with 10 bases remaining between them. Germline V gives CDR1 SGHRS, CDR2 YFSETQ. The CDR3 totals 15 residues. CDR3 sequence (DNA): TGCGCCAGCAGCTTGGGTCAGGGGAGCACCGGGGAGCTGTTTTTT. Its translation: CASSLGQGSTGELFF. The entire variable domain, with the rest obtained from reference TRBV5-1 and TRBJ2-2, is as follows: KAGVTQTPRYLIKTRGQQVTLSCSPISGHRSVSWYQQTPGQGLQFLFEYFSETQRNKGNFPGRFSGRQFSNSRSEMNVSTLELGDSALYLCASSLGQGSTGELFFGEGSRLTVL.

This clone was found a few times. The V call is TRBV5-1, the J call TRBJ2-7, with TRBD1 matching over 9 bases. The CDR3 is made up of 14 amino acids. The V segment lost 4 bases and the J segment 6 bases; nucleotides outside the gene matches: 8. Germline lookup yields CDR1 SGHRS and CDR2 YFSETQ. As DNA, the CDR3 is TGCGCCAGCAGCCCAGGACAGGGGCTCTTCGAGCAGTACTTC. As protein: CASSPGQGLFEQYF.

V usage is TRBV6-6 and J usage is TRBJ2-1; TRBD2 matches at 15 bases. The CDR3 has 15 residues. CDR1 MNHNY and CDR2 SVGAGI come from the germline V gene (reference sequence). With V trimmed by 2 bases and J by 15 bases, 8 bases remained unmatched. The CDR3 bases are TGTGCCAGCAGTTACGCGGGACTAGCGGGAGGTCTAGGGTTCTTC. Protein sequence: CASSYAGLAGGLGFF.

The chain has TRBV5-1 and TRBJ2-3; a possible D gene is TRBD2 (5 bases). Germline values: CDR1 SGHRS, CDR2 YFSETQ. The V gene lost 4 bases and the J gene lost 5 bases, with 11 bases spanning the gap. This CDR3 spans 13 amino acids. The CDR3 nucleotides read TGCGCCAGCAGCCCCGCTGGAGGAGATACGCAGTATTTT. Translating gives CASSPAGGDTQYF.

The table lists this clone with a few counts. The CDR3 loop is CASSFAGTNYGYTF. Written as DNA, the CDR3 is TGCGCCAGCAGCTTTGCAGGGACAAACTATGGCTACACCTTC. The gene calls are TRBV5-1 and TRBJ1-2; possible D gene TRBD1, 6 bases. CDR1 SGHRS and CDR2 YFSETQ come from the germline V gene. This CDR3 has 14 amino acids. Trimming removed 2 bases from V and 2 bases from J, with 10 bases in between. Full variable domain (rest looked up from reference TRBV5-1 and TRBJ1-2): KAGVTQTPRYLIKTRGQQVTLSCSPISGHRSVSWYQQTPGQGLQFLFEYFSETQRNKGNFPGRFSGRQFSNSRSEMNVSTLELGDSALYLCASSFAGTNYGYTFGSGTRLTVV.

The chain joins TRBV6-1 to TRBJ2-3; the D gene is possibly TRBD2 (6 bases). Trimming took 6 bases from V and 8 from J, leaving 12 bases between them. Germline assignment: CDR1 MNHNS and CDR2 SASEGT. The CDR3 is 12 residues long. The CDR3 sequence: CASRGSGGTQYF. The CDR3 nucleotides read TGTGCCAGCAGGGGTAGCGGTGGTACGCAGTATTTT.

CDR3 region: CASFAPPGQGDGYTF. Written as DNA, the CDR3 is TGTGCCAGCTTCGCCCCCCCAGGGCAGGGGGATGGCTACACCTTC. The J gene is TRBJ1-2, the V gene TRBV25-1, with 7 bases aligning to TRBD1. CDR3 length equals 15 residues. The V gene end was trimmed by 8 bases and the J gene end by 6 bases; junction bases not matched to a gene: 15. The germline gives CDR1 MGHDK, CDR2 SYGVNS.

This chain links TRBV19 with TRBJ2-1, with D possibly TRBD1 on 6 matching bases. This CDR3 has 12 amino acids. V was trimmed by 7 bases and J by 3 bases, leaving 7 bases between them. The germline V gene encodes CDR1 LNHDA and CDR2 SQIVND (reference sequence). The CDR3 here is CASKDSYNEQFF. For the CDR3, the DNA is TGTGCCAGTAAGGACAGCTACAATGAGCAGTTCTTC.

This CDR3 is CASSLGTSNAGELFF. The CDR3 nucleotides read TGTGCCAGCAGCCTCGGGACTAGCAACGCCGGGGAGCTGTTTTTT. The rearrangement uses TRBV7-3 and TRBJ2-2; the match to TRBD2 covers 9 bases. Germline V CDR1 and CDR2: SGHTA, FQGTGA. V gave up 5 bases and J gave up 6 bases; unmatched junction bases: 7. CDR3 length equals 15 residues.

This clone was picked up a small number of times. At the DNA level, this CDR3 is encoded by other sequences in the same sample as well. V and J are TRBV18 and TRBJ2-7; 10 bases are a match to TRBD1. The CDR3 is 14 residues long. J gave up 2 bases and V 3 bases, and 1 base lay outside the gene matches. Germline CDR1 is KGHSH and CDR2 is LQKENI. CDR3 amino acids: CASSPGQGAYEQYF. CDR3 nucleotides: TGTGCCAGCTCACCCGGACAGGGGGCCTACGAGCAGTACTTC.

This clone was found a few times. V gene TRBV7-3 combines with J gene TRBJ2-2; D perhaps matches TRBD2 (6 bases). Germline V gene data show CDR1 as SGHTA and CDR2 as FQGTGA. Trimming shortened V by 7 bases and J by 2 bases, and 11 bases separated the two germline ends. This CDR3 region has 14 residues. As DNA, the CDR3 is TGTGCCAGCACCCCGGGGGTTAACACCGGGGAGCTGTTTTTT. This sequence encodes CASTPGVNTGELFF.

J is TRBJ2-3 and V is TRBV6-5; tentatively, D is TRBD2 (6 bases). The length of the CDR3 is 15 residues. Trimming stripped 2 bases from V and 2 bases from J, with 11 bases between. CDR1 is MNHEY and CDR2 is SVGAGI in the germline V gene. CDR3 protein: CASSYRGGTTDTQYF. Written as DNA, the CDR3 is TGTGCCAGCAGTTACCGGGGAGGAACCACAGATACGCAGTATTTT.

The chain links TRBV4-1 to TRBJ1-4; D is perhaps TRBD1 (5 bases). V dropped 3 bases and J dropped 3 bases, with 14 bases sitting between them. The CDR3 sequence is 16 residues long. Germline V gene lookup returns CDR1 MGHRA and CDR2 YSYEKL. The CDR3 DNA follows: TGCGCCAGCAGCCAGGTCGGCGGGACTGCTAATGAAAAACTGTTTTTT. It specifies CASSQVGGTANEKLFF.

This clone occurred a few times. The chain uses TRBV2 and TRBJ1-2; 8 positions agree with TRBD1. In germline, CDR1 is SNHLY, CDR2 FYNNEI. Unmatched junction bases numbered 6, after V lost 4 bases and J lost 2 bases. CDR3 length: 15 amino acids. CDR3 nucleotides: TGTGCCAGCAGTGCCGAGGGACAGGCGAACTATGGCTACACCTTC. It yields the protein CASSAEGQANYGYTF.

V gene TRBV5-1 combines with J gene TRBJ2-1; TRBD1 agrees at 8 bases. Losses at the gene ends were 2 bases for V and 6 bases for J; bases not matched to a gene: 4. Germline CDR1 reads SGHRS; CDR2 reads YFSETQ. The length of the CDR3 is 14 residues. CDR3 bases: TGCGCCAGCAGCTTCCTCACAGGGGGCAATGAGCAGTTCTTC. Protein product: CASSFLTGGNEQFF.

This clone showed up just a few times. The rearrangement joins TRBV2 to TRBJ2-1, with 9 bases matching TRBD1. The J segment lost 4 bases and the V segment lost 7 bases, leaving 8 bases of the junction unmatched. CDR1 and CDR2 from the germline V gene are SNHLY and FYNNEI. The CDR3 loop spans 15 amino acids. CDR3 sequence reads: CASTLLGTGYNEQFF. The CDR3 DNA reads as TGTGCCAGCACTCTCCTCGGGACAGGGTACAATGAGCAGTTCTTC.

The chain links TRBV5-6 to TRBJ2-7; TRBD1 matches 8 bases. J gave up 5 bases and V 2 bases, and 12 bases lay outside the gene matches. The CDR3 runs 16 residues. Per germline, CDR1 SGHDT and CDR2 YYEEEE. CDR3 protein: CASSFGQGYASHEQYF. The CDR3 region has the DNA TGTGCCAGCAGCTTTGGACAGGGTTACGCGAGCCACGAGCAGTACTTC.

V is TRBV18 and J is TRBJ2-2, with 8 bases lining up with TRBD1. Per the germline V gene, CDR1 is KGHSH and CDR2 is LQKENI. The V gene end was trimmed by 2 bases and the J gene end by 0 bases; junction bases not matched to a gene: 5. The CDR3 runs to 17 residues. The CDR3 DNA reads TGTGCCAGCTCACCATACGGACAGGGATCGAACACCGGGGAGCTGTTTTTT. Translation: CASSPYGQGSNTGELFF.

J is TRBJ2-1 and V is TRBV25-1; tentative D call: TRBD2 (5 bases). CDR1 MGHDK and CDR2 SYGVNS come from the germline V gene. The CDR3 extends over 14 amino acids. V lost 1 base, J lost 8 bases, and 12 bases lay in between. CDR3 amino acids: CASSESGGQYEQFF. The CDR3 bases are TGTGCCAGCAGTGAATCGGGCGGGCAGTATGAGCAGTTCTTC.

This clone was recorded a few times. Written as DNA, the CDR3 is TGTGCCAGCAGCGCCGATGGGACAGGGGTGACTTTTGGCTACACCTTC. Residues: CASSADGTGVTFGYTF. This chain uses TRBV9 with TRBJ1-2; 10 bases map to TRBD1. Germline V gene data show CDR1 as SGDLS and CDR2 as YYNGEE. The CDR3 runs 16 residues. V gave up 3 bases and J gave up 7 bases; unmatched junction bases: 12.